The present T cell receptor beta chain was sequenced within a study of beta chain features in type 1 diabetes. Study-wide results and caveats: A definitive answer on HLA type influencing TCRB rearrangement was not reached here. Patients' naive, central memory and regulatory TCRB repertoires appeared more alike than those of healthy donors.

Staining for CD45RO/CCR7/CD25/CD127/CD95/CD27 allowed sorting of CD4+ naive, central memory, regulatory and stem cell-like memory cells. Germline V gives CDR1 MDHEN, CDR2 SYDVKM. Unmatched junction bases numbered 16, after V lost 10 bases and J lost 9 bases. The CDR3 runs 16 residues. Concerning this clone itself: Antigen: not known.

Expressed TCRB transcripts were sequenced, since all the RNA that had been isolated was reverse transcribed. TCRdb's copy holds only in-frame clones and misses some; the assay was immunoSEQ multiplex PCR. The sample holds around 300,000 clones, around 10% seen once. The receptor's source is a woman in her twenties or thirties in good health. The sample taken for sequencing was naive CD4+ T cells from blood. The chain combines TRBV28 with TRBJ2-1; 12 nucleotides align to TRBD2. CDR3 region: CATNRGLAGDYGEQFF. CDR3 DNA: TGTGCCACCAACCGGGGACTAGCGGGTGATTACGGTGAGCAGTTCTTC.